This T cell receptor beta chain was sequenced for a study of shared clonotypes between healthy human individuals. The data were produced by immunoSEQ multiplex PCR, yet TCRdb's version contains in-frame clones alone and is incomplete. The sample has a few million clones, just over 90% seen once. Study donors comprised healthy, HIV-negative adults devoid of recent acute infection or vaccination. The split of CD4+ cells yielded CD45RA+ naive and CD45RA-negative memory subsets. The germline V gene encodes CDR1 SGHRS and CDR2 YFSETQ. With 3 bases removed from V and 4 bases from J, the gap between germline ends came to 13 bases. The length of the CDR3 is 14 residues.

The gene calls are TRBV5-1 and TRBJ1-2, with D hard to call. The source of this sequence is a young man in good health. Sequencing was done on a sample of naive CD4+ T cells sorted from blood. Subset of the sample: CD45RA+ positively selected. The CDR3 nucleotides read TGCGCCAGCAGCTCCGAGGGATCTGTCTATGGCTACACCTTC. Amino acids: CASSSEGSVYGYTF. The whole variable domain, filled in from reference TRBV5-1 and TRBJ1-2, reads KAGVTQTPRYLIKTRGQQVTLSCSPISGHRSVSWYQQTPGQGLQFLFEYFSETQRNKGNFPGRFSGRQFSNSRSEMNVSTLELGDSALYLCASSSEGSVYGYTFGSGTRLTVV.